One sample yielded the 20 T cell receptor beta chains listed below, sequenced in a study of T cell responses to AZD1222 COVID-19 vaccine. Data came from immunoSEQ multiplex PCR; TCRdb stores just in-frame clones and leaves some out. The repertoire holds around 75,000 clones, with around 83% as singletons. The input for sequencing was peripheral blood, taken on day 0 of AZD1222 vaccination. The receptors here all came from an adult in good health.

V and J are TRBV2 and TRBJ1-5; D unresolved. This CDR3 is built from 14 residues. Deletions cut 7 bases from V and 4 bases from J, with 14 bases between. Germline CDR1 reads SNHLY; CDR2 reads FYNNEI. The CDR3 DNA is TGTGCCAGCACTCCCTGGGCGGAAAATCAGCCCCAGCATTTT. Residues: CASTPWAENQPQHF.

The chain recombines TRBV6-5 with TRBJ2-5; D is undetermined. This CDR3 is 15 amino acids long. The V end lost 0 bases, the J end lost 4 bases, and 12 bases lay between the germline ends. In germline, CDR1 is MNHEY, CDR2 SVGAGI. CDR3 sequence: CASSYSISRRETQYF. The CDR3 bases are TGTGCCAGCAGTTACTCGATTAGCAGACGAGAGACCCAGTACTTC.

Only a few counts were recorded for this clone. As DNA, the CDR3 is TGTGCCAGCAGCCCGGGACAGGGGGCGCGAGAGCAGTACTTC. It codes for CASSPGQGAREQYF. V usage is TRBV5-4 and J usage is TRBJ2-7, with 12 bases identical to TRBD1. The germline V gene encodes CDR1 SGHNT and CDR2 YYREEE (reference sequence). The CDR3 runs to 14 residues. The junction had 6 bases not matched to a gene; V was cut back by 4 bases and J by 7 bases. The whole variable domain, filled in from reference TRBV5-4 and TRBJ2-7, reads ETGVTQSPTHLIKTRGQQVTLRCSSQSGHNTVSWYQQALGQGPQFIFQYYREEENGRGNFPPRFSGLQFPNYSSELNVNALELDDSALYLCASSPGQGAREQYFGPGTRLTVT.

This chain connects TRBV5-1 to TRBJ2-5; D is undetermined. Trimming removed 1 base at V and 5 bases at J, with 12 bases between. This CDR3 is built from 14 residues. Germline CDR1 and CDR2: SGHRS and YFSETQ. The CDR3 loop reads CASSLFPAAETQYF. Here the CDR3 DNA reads TGCGCCAGCAGCTTGTTTCCCGCCGCGGAGACCCAGTACTTC.

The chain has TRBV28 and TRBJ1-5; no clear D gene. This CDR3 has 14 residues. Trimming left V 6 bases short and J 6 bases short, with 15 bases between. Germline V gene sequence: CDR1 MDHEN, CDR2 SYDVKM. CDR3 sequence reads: CASRDPGRAQPQHF. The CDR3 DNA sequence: TGTGCCAGCAGAGACCCTGGGAGAGCTCAGCCCCAGCATTTT.

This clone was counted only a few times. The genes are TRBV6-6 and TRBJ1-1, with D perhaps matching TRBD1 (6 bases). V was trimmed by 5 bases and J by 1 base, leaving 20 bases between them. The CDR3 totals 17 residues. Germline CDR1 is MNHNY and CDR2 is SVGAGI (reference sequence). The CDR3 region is CASSLISQGKTNTEAFF. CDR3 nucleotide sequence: TGTGCCAGCAGTCTGATCAGTCAGGGGAAAACGAACACTGAAGCTTTCTTT.

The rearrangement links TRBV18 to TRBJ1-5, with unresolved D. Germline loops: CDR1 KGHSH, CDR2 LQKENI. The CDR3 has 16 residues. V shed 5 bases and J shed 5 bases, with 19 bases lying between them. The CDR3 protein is CASSFSDAGVDQPQHF. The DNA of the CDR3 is TGTGCCAGCTCATTCTCGGACGCCGGTGTCGATCAGCCCCAGCATTTT. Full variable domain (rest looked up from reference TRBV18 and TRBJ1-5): NAGVMQNPRHLVRRRGQEARLRCSPMKGHSHVYWYRQLPEEGLKFMVYLQKENIIDESGMPKERFSAEFPKEGPSILRIQQVVRGDSAAYFCASSFSDAGVDQPQHFGDGTRLSIL.

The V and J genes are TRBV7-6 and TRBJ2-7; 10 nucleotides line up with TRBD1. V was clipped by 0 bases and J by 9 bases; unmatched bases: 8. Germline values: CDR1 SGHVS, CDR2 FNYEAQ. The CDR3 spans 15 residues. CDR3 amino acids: CASSLAGQGSQGQYF. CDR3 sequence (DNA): TGTGCCAGCAGCTTAGCGGGACAGGGGTCCCAAGGGCAGTACTTC.

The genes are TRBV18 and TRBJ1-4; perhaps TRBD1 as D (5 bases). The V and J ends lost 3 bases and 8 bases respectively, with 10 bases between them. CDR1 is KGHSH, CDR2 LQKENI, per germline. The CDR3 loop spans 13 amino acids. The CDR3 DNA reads TGTGCCAGCTCACCGACAGTTGAAGAAAAACTGTTTTTT. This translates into CASSPTVEEKLFF.

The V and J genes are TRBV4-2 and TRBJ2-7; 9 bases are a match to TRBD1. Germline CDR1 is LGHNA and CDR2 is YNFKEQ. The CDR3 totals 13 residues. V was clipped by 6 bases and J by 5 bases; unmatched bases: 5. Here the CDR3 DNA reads TGTGCCAGCAGTCGGACAGGGGACAACGAGCAGTACTTC. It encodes CASSRTGDNEQYF.

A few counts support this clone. This CDR3 is CATPGGRNTGELFF. DNA of the CDR3: TGTGCCACCCCAGGGGGGAGGAACACCGGGGAGCTGTTTTTT. The chain is built from TRBV19 and TRBJ2-2, with D perhaps matching TRBD1 (7 bases). V lost 10 bases to trimming and J lost 1 base, with 13 bases between them. The CDR3 loop spans 14 amino acids. Germline-derived CDR1 and CDR2 are LNHDA and SQIVND (reference sequence).

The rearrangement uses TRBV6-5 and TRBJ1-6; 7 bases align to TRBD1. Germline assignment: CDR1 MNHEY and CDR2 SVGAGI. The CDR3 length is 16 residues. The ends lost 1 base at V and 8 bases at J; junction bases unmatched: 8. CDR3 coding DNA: TGTGCCAGCAGTTACTTTCTACAGGGGCGCGATTCACCCCTCCACTTT. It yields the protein CASSYFLQGRDSPLHF.

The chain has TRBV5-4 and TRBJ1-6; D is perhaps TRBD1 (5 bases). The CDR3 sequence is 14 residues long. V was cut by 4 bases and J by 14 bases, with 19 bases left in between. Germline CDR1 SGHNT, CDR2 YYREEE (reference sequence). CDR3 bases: TGTGCCAGCAGCGCGGGACTGGGGATTAAGGCCCTCCACTTT. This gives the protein CASSAGLGIKALHF. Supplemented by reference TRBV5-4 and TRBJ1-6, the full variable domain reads ETGVTQSPTHLIKTRGQQVTLRCSSQSGHNTVSWYQQALGQGPQFIFQYYREEENGRGNFPPRFSGLQFPNYSSELNVNALELDDSALYLCASSAGLGIKALHFGNGTRLTVT.

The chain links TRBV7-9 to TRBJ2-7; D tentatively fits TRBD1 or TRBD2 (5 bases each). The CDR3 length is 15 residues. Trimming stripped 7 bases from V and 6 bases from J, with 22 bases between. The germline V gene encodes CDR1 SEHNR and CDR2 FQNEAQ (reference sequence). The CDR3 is CASTKSRDAAGEQYF. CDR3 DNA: TGTGCCAGCACCAAAAGTCGGGACGCAGCTGGCGAGCAGTACTTC.

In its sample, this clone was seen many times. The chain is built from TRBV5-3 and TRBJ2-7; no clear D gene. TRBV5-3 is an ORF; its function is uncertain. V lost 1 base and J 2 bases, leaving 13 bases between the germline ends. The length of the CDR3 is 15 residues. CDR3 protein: CARSLRVAPTYEQYF. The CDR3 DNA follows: TGTGCCAGAAGCTTGAGGGTAGCCCCCACCTACGAGCAGTACTTC.

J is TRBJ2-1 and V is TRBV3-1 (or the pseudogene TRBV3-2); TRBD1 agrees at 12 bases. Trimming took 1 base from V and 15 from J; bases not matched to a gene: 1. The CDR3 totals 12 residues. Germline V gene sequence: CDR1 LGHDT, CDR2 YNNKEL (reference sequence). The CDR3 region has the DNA TGTGCCAGCAGCCAAGGGGACAGGGGGCCGTTCTTC. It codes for CASSQGDRGPFF.

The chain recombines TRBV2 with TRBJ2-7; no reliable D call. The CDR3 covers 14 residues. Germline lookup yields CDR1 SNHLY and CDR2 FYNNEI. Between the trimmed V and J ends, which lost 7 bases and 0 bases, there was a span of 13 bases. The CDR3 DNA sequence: TGTGCCAGCATGGGATGGGCTAGCTCCTACGAGCAGTACTTC. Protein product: CASMGWASSYEQYF.

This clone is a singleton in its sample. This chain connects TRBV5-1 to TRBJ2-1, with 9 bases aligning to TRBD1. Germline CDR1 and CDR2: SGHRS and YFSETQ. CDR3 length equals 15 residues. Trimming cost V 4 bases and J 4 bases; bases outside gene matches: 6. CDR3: CASSLPGQGYNEQFF. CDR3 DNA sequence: TGCGCCAGCAGCCTCCCCGGACAGGGGTACAATGAGCAGTTCTTC.

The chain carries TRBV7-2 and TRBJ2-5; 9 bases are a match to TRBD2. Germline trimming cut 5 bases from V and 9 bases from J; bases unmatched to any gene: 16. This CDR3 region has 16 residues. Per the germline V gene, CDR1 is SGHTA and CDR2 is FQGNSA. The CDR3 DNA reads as TGTGCCAGCAGCCCGCGGGTGGCTAGCGGGGCGCGGGCCCAGTACTTC. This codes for CASSPRVASGARAQYF.

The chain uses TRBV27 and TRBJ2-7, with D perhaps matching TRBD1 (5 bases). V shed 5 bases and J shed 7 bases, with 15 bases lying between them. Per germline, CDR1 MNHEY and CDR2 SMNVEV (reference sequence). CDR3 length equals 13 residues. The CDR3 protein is CASSDTGSSEQYF. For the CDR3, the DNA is TGTGCCAGCAGTGATACAGGTTCGAGTGAGCAGTACTTC.